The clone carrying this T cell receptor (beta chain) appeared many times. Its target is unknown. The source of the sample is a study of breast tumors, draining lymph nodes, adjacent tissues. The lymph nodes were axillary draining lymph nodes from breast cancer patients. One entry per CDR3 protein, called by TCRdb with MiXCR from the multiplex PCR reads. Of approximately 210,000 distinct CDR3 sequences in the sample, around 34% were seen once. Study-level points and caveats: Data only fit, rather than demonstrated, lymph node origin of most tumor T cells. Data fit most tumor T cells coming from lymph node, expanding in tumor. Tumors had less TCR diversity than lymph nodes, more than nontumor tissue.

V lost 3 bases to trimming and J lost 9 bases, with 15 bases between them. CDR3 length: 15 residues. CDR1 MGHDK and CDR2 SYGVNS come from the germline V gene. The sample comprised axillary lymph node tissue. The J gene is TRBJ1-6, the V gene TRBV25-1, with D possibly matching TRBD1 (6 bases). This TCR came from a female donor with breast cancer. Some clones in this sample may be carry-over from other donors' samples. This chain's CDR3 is CASSELRQAGSPLHF. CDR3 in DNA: TGTGCCAGCAGTGAGCTGAGACAGGCGGGTTCACCCCTCCACTTT.